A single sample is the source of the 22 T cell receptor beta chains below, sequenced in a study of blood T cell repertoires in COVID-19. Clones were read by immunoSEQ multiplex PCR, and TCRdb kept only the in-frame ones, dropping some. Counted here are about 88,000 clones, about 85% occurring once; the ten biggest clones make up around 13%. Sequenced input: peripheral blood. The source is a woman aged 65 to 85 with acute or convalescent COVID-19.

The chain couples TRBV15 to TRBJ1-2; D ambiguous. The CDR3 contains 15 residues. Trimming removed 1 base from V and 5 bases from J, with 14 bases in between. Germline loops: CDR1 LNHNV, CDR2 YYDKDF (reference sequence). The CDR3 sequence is CATSRAPPGRYGYTF. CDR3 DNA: TGTGCCACCAGCAGAGCCCCCCCGGGTCGGTATGGCTACACCTTC.

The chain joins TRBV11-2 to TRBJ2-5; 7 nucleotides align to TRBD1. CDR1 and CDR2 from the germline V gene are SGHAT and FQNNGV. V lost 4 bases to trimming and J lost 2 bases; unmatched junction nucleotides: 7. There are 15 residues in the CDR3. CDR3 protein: CASSSRGTAQETQYF. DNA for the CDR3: TGTGCCAGCAGCTCGAGGGGGACAGCACAAGAGACCCAGTACTTC.

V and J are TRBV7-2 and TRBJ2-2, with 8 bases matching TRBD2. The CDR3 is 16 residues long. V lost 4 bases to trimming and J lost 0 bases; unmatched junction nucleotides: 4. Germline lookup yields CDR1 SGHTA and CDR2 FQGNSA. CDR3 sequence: CASSSTSGANTGELFF. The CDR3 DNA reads TGTGCCAGCAGCTCTACTAGCGGAGCGAACACCGGGGAGCTGTTTTTT.

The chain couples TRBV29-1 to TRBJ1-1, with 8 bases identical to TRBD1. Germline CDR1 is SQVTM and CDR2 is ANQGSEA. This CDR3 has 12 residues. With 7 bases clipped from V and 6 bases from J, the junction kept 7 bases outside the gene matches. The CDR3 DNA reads TGCAGCGCGAACAGGGGGATAGCTGAAGCTTTCTTT. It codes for CSANRGIAEAFF. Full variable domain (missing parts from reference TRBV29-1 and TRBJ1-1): SAVISQKPSRDICQRGTSLTIQCQVDSQVTMMFWYRQQPGQSLTLIATANQGSEATYESGFVIDKFPISRPNLTFSTLTVSNMSPEDSSIYLCSANRGIAEAFFGQGTRLTVV.

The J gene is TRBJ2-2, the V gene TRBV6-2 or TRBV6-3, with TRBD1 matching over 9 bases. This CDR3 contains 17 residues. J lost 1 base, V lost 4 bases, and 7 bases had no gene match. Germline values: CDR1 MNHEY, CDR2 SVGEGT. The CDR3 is CASSWGNRGRNTGELFF. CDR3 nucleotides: TGTGCCAGCAGTTGGGGAAACAGGGGGCGGAACACCGGGGAGCTGTTTTTT.

CDR3 nucleotide sequence: TGTGCCTGGAACAGGGATCGGACAGATACGCAGTATTTT. It specifies CAWNRDRTDTQYF. The chain combines TRBV30 with TRBJ2-3, with D possibly TRBD1 on 6 matching bases. The CDR3 covers 13 residues. V shed 4 bases and J shed 3 bases, with 11 bases lying between them. The germline V gene has CDR1 GTSNPN and CDR2 SVGIG (reference sequence).

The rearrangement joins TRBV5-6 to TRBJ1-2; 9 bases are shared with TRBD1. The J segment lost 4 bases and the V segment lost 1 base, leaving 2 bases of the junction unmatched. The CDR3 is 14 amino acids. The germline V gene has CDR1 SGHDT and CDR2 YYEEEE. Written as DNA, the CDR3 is TGTGCCAGCAGCTTGCCGGGACAGGGCTATGGCTACACCTTC. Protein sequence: CASSLPGQGYGYTF. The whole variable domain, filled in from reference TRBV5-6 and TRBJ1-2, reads DAGVTQSPTHLIKTRGQQVTLRCSPKSGHDTVSWYQQALGQGPQFIFQYYEEEERQRGNFPDRFSGHQFPNYSSELNVNALLLGDSALYLCASSLPGQGYGYTFGSGTRLTVV.

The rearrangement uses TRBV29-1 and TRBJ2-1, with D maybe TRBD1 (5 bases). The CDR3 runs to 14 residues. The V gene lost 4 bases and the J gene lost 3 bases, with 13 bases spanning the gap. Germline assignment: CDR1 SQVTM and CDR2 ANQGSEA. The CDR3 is CSVGRDPNYNEQFF. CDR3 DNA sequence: TGCAGCGTTGGCAGGGATCCTAACTACAATGAGCAGTTCTTC.

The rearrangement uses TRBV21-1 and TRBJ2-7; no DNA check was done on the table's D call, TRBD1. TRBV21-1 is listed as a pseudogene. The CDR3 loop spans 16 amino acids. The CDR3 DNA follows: TGTGCCAGCAGCAAAGCCAGTGGACAGGGTGGCTACGAGCAGTACGTC. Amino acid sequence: CASSKASGQGGYEQYV.

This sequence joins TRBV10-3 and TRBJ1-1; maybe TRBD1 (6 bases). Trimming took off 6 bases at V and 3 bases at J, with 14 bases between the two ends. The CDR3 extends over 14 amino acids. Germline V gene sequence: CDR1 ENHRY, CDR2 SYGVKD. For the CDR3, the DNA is TGTGCCATCAGCACCCAGGGGCCGGACACTGAAGCTTTCTTT. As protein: CAISTQGPDTEAFF.

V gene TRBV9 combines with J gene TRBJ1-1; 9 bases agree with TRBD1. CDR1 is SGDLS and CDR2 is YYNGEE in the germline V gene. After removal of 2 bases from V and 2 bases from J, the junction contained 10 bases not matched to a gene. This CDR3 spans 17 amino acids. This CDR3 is CASSVYPGTGKNTEAFF. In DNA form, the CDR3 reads TGTGCCAGCAGCGTTTATCCCGGGACAGGGAAAAACACTGAAGCTTTCTTT.

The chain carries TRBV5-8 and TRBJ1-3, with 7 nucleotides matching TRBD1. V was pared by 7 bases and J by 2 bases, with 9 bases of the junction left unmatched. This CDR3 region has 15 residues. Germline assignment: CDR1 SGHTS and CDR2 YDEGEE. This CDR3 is CASGYRGSAGNTIYF. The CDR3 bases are TGTGCCAGCGGTTACAGGGGAAGCGCTGGAAACACCATATATTTT.

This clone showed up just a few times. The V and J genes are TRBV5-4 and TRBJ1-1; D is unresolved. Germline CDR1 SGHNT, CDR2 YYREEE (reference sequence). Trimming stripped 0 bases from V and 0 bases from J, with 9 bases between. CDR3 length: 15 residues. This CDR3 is CASSLGGGMNTEAFF. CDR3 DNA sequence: TGTGCCAGCAGCTTGGGAGGCGGCATGAACACTGAAGCTTTCTTT.

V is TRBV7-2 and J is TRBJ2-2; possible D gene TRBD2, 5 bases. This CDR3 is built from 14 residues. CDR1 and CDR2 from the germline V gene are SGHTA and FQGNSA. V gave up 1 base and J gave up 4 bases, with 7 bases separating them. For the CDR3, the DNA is TGTGCCAGCAGCTTAGGAGAGGGCACCGGGGAGCTGTTTTTT. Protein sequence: CASSLGEGTGELFF. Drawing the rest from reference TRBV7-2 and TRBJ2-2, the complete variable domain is GAGVSQSPSNKVTEKGKDVELRCDPISGHTALYWYRQSLGQGLEFLIYFQGNSAPDKSGLPSDRFSAERTGGSVSTLTIQRTQQEDSAVYLCASSLGEGTGELFFGEGSRLTVL.

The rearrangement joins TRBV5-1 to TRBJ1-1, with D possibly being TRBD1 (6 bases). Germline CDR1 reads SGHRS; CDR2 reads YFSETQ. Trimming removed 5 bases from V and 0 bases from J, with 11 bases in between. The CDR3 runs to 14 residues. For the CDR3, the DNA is TGCGCCAGCAGTCGGACAGTATTGAACACTGAAGCTTTCTTT. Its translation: CASSRTVLNTEAFF.

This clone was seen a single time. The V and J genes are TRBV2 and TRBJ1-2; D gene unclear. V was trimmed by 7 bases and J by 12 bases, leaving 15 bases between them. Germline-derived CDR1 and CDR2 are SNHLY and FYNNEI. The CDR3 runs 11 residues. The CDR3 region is CASTELSTNTF. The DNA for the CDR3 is TGTGCCAGCACCGAGTTAAGCACTAACACCTTC.

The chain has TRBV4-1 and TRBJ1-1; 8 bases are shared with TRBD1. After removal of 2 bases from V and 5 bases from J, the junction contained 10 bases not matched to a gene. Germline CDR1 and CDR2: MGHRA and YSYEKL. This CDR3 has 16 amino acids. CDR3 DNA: TGCGCCAGCAGCCAAAGTTGGCGGACAGGGAGTACTGAAGCTTTCTTT. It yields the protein CASSQSWRTGSTEAFF.

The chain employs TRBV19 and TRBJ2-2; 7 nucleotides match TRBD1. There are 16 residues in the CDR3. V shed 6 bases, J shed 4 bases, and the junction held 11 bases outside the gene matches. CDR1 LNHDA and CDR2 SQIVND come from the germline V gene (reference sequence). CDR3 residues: CASRQSGGSFTGELFF. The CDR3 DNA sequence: TGTGCCAGTAGGCAATCAGGGGGATCTTTCACCGGGGAGCTGTTTTTT. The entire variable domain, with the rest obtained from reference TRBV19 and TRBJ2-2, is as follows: DGGITQSPKYLFRKEGQNVTLSCEQNLNHDAMYWYRQDPGQGLRLIYYSQIVNDFQKGDIAEGYSVSREKKESFPLTVTSAQKNPTAFYLCASRQSGGSFTGELFFGEGSRLTVL.

As DNA, the CDR3 is TGTGCCAGCAGTGTAGCTAAAACAGGGAACACTGAAGCTTTCTTT. The encoded protein is CASSVAKTGNTEAFF. The chain carries TRBV6-4 and TRBJ1-1; D may be TRBD1 (5 bases). Germline loops: CDR1 MRHNA, CDR2 SNTAGT. V lost 4 bases to trimming and J lost 1 base, with 13 bases between them. This CDR3 is 15 amino acids long.

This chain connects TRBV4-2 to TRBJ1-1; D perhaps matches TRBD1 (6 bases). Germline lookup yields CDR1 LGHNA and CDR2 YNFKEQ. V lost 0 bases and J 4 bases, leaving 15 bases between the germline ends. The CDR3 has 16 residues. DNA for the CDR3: TGTGCCAGCAGCCAAGATCAAAACAGGGTTGGCACTGAAGCTTTCTTT. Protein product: CASSQDQNRVGTEAFF.

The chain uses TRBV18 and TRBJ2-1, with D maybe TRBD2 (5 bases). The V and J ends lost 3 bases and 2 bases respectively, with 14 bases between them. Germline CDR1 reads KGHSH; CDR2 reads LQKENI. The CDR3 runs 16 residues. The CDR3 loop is CASSPQVGSAYNEQFF. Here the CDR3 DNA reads TGTGCCAGCTCACCCCAGGTTGGGAGTGCCTACAATGAGCAGTTCTTC.

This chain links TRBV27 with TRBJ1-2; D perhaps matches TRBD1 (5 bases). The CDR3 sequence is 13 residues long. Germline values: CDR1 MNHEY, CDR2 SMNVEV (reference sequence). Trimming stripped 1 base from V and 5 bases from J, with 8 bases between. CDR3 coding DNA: TGTGCCAGCAGTTTATTGGGGGGGTATGGCTACACCTTC. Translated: CASSLLGGYGYTF.